This TCR beta chain was observed in a study of blood T cell repertoires in COVID-19. Study context: Some COVID-19 samples were acute and others convalescent; all came from the United States, Italy and Spain.

Under the authors' procedure: Quantification of nucleated cells was approximated via reference gene primer amplification. The repertoire was sequenced with immunoSEQ multiplex PCR; TCRdb's copy has only in-frame clones and lacks some. That table gives V, J and clone size, and the DNA gave D and trimming. The sample lists a few hundred thousand clones, approximately 89% occurring once. There are 13 residues in the CDR3. Germline values: CDR1 MNHEY, CDR2 SVGAGI. V lost 5 bases to trimming and J lost 0 bases, with 7 bases between them. Sequencing input: PBMCs or T cells enriched from blood (not recorded which). The chain recombines TRBV6-5 with TRBJ1-2; tentative D call: TRBD1 (5 bases). The source is a middle-aged man in a cohort exposed to, infected with or recovered from COVID-19 (not recorded which). CDR3 residues: CASSPTANYGYTF. In DNA, the CDR3 is TGTGCCAGCAGTCCGACAGCTAACTATGGCTACACCTTC.